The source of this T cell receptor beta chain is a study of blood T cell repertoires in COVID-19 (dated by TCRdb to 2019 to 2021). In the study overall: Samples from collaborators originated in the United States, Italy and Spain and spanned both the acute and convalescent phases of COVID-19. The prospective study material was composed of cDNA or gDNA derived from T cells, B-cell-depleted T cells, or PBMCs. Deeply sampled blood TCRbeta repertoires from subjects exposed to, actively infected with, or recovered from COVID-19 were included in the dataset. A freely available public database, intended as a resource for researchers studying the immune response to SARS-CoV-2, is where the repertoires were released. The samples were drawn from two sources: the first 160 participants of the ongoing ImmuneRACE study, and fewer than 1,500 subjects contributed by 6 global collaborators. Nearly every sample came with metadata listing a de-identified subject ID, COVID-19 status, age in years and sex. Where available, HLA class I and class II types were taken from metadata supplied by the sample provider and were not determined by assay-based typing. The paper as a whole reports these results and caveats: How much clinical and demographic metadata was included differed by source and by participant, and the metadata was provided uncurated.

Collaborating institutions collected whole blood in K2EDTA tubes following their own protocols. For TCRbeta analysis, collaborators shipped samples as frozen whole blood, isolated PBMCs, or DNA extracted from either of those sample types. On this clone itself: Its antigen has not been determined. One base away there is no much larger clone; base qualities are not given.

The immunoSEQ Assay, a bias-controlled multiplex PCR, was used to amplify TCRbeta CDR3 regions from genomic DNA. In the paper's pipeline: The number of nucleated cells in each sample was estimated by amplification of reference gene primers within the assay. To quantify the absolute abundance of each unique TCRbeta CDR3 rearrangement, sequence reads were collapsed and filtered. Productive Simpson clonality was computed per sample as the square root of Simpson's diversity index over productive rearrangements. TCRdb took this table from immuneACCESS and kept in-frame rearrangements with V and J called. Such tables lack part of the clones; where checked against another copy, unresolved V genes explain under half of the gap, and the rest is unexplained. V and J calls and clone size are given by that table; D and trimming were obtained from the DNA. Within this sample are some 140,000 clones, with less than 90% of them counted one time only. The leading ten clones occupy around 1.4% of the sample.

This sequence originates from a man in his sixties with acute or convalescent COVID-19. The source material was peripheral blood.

CDR3 reads: CASSVTENTEAFF. The nucleotides read TGTGCCAGCAGCGTGACTGAGAACACTGAAGCTTTCTTT. The V gene is TRBV7-3 and the J gene is TRBJ1-1, with the D gene not clear enough to name. The CDR3 runs 13 residues from the cysteine to the phenylalanine. Of the read, only the CDR3 DNA is kept; its 39 bases are in frame from base 1. Deletion took 5 bases off V and 1 base off J, with a span of 8 bases between the germline ends. CDR1 SGHTA and CDR2 FQGTGA are derived from the germline V gene.